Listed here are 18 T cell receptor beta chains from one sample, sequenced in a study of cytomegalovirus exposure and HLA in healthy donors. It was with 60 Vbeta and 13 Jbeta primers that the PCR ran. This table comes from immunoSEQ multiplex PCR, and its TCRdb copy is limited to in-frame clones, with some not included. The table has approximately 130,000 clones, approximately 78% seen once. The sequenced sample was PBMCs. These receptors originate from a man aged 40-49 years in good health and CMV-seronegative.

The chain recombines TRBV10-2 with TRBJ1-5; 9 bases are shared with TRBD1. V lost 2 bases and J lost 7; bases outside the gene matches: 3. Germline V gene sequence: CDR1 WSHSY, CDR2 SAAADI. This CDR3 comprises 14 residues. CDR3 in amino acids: CASSEQTGGQPQHF. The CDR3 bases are TGCGCCAGCAGTGAGCAAACAGGGGGCCAGCCCCAGCATTTT.

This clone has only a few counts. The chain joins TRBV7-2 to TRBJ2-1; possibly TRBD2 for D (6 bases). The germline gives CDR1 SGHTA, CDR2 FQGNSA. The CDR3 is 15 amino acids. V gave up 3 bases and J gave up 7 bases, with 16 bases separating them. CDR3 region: CASSFASAGGNEQFF. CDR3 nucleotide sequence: TGTGCCAGCAGCTTTGCCTCCGCCGGGGGAAATGAGCAGTTCTTC.

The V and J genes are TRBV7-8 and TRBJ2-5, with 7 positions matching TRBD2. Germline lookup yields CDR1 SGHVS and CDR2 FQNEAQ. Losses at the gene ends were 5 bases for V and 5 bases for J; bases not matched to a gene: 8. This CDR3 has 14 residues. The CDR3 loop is CASSPSRGGETQYF. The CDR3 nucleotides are TGTGCCAGCAGCCCCTCGCGGGGAGGGGAGACCCAGTACTTC.

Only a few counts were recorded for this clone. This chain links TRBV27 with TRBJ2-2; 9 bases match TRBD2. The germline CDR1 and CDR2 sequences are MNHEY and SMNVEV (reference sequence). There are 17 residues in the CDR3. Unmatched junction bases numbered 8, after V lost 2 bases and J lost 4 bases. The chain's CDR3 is CASSLLGSGGSTGELFF. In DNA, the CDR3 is TGTGCCAGCAGTTTACTAGGGAGCGGGGGGAGCACCGGGGAGCTGTTTTTT.

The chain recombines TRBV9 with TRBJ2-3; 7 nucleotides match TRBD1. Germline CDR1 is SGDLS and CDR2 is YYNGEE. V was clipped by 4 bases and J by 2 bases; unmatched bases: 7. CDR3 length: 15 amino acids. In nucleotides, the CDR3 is TGTGCCAGCAGCCCCCGGGGACAGTTCACAGATACGCAGTATTTT. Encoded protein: CASSPRGQFTDTQYF.

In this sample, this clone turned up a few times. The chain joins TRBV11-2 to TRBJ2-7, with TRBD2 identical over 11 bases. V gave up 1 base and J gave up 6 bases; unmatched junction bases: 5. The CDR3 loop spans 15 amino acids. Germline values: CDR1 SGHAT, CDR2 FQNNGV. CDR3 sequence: CASSLVGLAGGEQYF. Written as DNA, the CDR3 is TGTGCCAGCAGCTTAGTCGGGCTAGCGGGAGGCGAGCAGTACTTC. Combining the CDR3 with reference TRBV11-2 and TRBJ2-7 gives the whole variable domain EAGVAQSPRYKIIEKRQSVAFWCNPISGHATLYWYQQILGQGPKLLIQFQNNGVVDDSQLPKDRFSAERLKGVDSTLKIQPAKLEDSAVYLCASSLVGLAGGEQYFGPGTRLTVT.

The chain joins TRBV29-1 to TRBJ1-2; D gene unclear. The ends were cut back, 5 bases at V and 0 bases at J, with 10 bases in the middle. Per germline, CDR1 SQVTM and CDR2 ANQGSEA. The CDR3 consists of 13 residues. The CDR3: CSVQPRANYGYTF. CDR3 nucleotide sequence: TGCAGCGTTCAACCGAGAGCTAACTATGGCTACACCTTC.

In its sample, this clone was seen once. Here the CDR3 reads CASSTGQSHNEQFF. The DNA of the CDR3 is TGTGCCAGCAGTACGGGACAGAGCCACAATGAGCAGTTCTTC. This chain links TRBV6-5 with TRBJ2-1; 7 bases are a match to TRBD1. CDR3 size: 14 residues. The germline V gene encodes CDR1 MNHEY and CDR2 SVGAGI. V trimming: 5 bases; J trimming: 5 bases; junction bases outside the gene matches: 6.

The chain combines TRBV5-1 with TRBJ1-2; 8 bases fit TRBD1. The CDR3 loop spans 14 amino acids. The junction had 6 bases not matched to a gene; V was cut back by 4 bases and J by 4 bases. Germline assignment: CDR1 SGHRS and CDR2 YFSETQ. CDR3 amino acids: CASSTAGGSYGYTF. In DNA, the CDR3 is TGCGCCAGCAGCACCGCAGGGGGCTCCTATGGCTACACCTTC.

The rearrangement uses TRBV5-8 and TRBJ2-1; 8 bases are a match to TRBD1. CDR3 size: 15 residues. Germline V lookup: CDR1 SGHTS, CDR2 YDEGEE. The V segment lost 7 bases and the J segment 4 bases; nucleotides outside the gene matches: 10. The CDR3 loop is CASCPAGGYYNEQFF. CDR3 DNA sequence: TGTGCCAGCTGCCCGGCAGGGGGCTATTACAATGAGCAGTTCTTC.

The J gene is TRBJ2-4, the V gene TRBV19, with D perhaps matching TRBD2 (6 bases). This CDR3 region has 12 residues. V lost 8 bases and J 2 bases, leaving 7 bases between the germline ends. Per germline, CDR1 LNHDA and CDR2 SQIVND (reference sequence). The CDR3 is CASRGSKNIQYF. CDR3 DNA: TGTGCCAGTCGGGGGTCCAAAAACATTCAGTACTTC.

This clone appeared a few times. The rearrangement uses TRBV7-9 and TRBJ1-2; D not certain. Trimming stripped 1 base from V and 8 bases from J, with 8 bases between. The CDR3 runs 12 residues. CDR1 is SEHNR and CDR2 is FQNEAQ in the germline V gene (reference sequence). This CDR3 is CASSLDWLGYTF. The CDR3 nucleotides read TGTGCCAGCAGCTTAGACTGGTTAGGCTACACCTTC. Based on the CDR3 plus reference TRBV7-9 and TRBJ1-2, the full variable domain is DTGVSQNPRHKITKRGQNVTFRCDPISEHNRLYWYRQTLGQGPEFLTYFQNEAQLEKSRLLSDRFSAERPKGSFSTLEIQRTEQGDSAMYLCASSLDWLGYTFGSGTRLTVV.

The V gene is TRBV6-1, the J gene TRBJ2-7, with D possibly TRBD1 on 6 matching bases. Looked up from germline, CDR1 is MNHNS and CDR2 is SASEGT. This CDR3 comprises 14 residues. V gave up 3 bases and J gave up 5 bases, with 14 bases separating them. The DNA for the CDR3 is TGTGCCAGCAGTGAGTATCAGGGGCATAACGAGCAGTACTTC. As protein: CASSEYQGHNEQYF.

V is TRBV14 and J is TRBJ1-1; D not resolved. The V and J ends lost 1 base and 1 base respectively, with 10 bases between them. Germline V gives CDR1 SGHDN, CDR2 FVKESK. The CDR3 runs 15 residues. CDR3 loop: CASSQGALWNTEAFF. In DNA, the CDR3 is TGTGCCAGCAGCCAAGGGGCCCTATGGAACACTGAAGCTTTCTTT.

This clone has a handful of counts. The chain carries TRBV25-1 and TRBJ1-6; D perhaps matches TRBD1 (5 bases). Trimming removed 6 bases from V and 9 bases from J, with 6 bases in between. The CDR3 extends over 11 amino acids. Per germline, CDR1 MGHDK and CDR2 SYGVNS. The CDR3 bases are TGTGCCAGCAGCGGGGGTTCACCCCTCCACTTT. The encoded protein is CASSGGSPLHF.

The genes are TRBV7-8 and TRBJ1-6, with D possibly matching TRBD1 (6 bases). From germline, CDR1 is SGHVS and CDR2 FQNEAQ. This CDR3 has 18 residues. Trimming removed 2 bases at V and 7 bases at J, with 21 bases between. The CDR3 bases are TGTGCCAGCAGCTTACCCAGGGGACGCTTCAACCTGAATTCACCCCTCCACTTT. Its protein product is CASSLPRGRFNLNSPLHF. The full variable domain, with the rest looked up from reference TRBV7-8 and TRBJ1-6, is GAGVSQSPRYKVAKRGQDVALRCDPISGHVSLFWYQQALGQGPEFLTYFQNEAQLDKSGLPSDRFFAERPEGSVSTLKIQRTQQEDSAVYLCASSLPRGRFNLNSPLHFGNGTRLTVT.

The CDR3, as DNA: TGTGCCAGCTCACCGCTAGCGGGAGGGCCTTTAGGCTCCTACGAGCAGTACTTC. Its protein product is CASSPLAGGPLGSYEQYF. The genes are TRBV18 and TRBJ2-7; 12 bases align to TRBD2. CDR3 length equals 18 residues. In germline, CDR1 is KGHSH, CDR2 LQKENI. V shed 3 bases and J 0 bases; nucleotides not matched to a gene: 9.

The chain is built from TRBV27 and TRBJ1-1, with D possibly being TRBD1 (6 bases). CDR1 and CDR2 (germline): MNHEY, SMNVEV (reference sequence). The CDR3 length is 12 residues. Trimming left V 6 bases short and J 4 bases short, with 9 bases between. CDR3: CASRGGGTEAFF. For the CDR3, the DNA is TGTGCCAGCAGAGGGGGGGGCACTGAAGCTTTCTTT.